The entry below describes one TCR beta chain. Its antigen remains unknown. The V gene's germline CDR1 is SGHVS and CDR2 FNYEAQ. This CDR3 has 14 residues. Trimming removed 1 base from V and 1 base from J, with 7 bases in between. This entry is derived from a study of cytomegalovirus exposure and HLA in healthy donors. Findings and caveats of the study: It was reportedly the case that the classifier diagnosed cytomegalovirus status with high specificity and sensitivity. Cytomegalovirus-associated TCR beta chains were listed, numbering 150 to 200.

The PCR had 60 Vbeta and 13 Jbeta primers. The assay was immunoSEQ multiplex PCR, and TCRdb's table has in-frame clones only and misses some. Of about 170,000 clones in the sample, 70% to 90% were seen once. The specimen was PBMCs. This sequence was found in a man aged 25-45 years in good health and CMV-seropositive. The chain employs TRBV7-6 and TRBJ2-5; D is ambiguous. CDR3 sequence reads: CASSLEVAQETQYF. The CDR3 DNA follows: TGTGCCAGCAGCTTAGAAGTGGCCCAAGAGACCCAGTACTTC. Full variable domain (outside the CDR3, taken from reference TRBV7-6 and TRBJ2-5): GAGVSQSPRYKVTKRGQDVALRCDPISGHVSLYWYRQALGQGPEFLTYFNYEAQQDKSGLPNDRFSAERPEGSISTLTIQRTEQRDSAMYRCASSLEVAQETQYFGPGTRLLVL.